Listed below are T cell receptor beta chains from one sample, sequenced in a study of OX40 agonist ivuxolimab in advanced cancers. The repertoire was sequenced with immunoSEQ multiplex PCR; TCRdb's copy has only in-frame clones and lacks some. The table lists 65,000 to 100,000 clones, 90% of them singletons. The material sequenced was CD4+ or CD8+ T cells sorted from blood, taken in a trial of the OX40 agonist ivuxolimab. Source of these receptors: an adult with an advanced solid tumor such as melanoma, head and neck, liver or kidney cancer. CDR3s include the opening cysteine and the closing phenylalanine or tryptophan. D genes are given only for firm matches. Rows give clone size only sometimes, using once, few, many, or a class for an expanded clone.

once,TRBV7-9,TRBD1,TRBJ2-4,15,TGTGCCAGCAGCTTCTGGGACAGGGGGGGAAACATTCAGTACTTC,CASSFWDRGGNIQYF
.,TRBV7-2,.,TRBJ2-3,15,TGTGCCAGCAGCTTAGTAGGGTTAAGCACAGATACGCAGTATTTT,CASSLVGLSTDTQYF
.,TRBV10-3,.,TRBJ1-1,12,TGTGCCATCAGTGACCAGAACACTGAAGCTTTCTTT,CAISDQNTEAFF
.,TRBV2,.,TRBJ2-1,12,TGTGCCAGCAGTGATTTGGGGTCCCGGCAGTTCTTC,CASSDLGSRQFF
.,TRBV5-4,.,TRBJ1-2,13,TGTGCCAGCAGCCCCGGGATAAACTATGGCTACACCTTC,CASSPGINYGYTF
once,TRBV6-5,TRBD2,TRBJ2-1,15,TGTGCCAGCATCGTCGGGGGGGGCCCCTACAATGAGCAGTTCTTC,CASIVGGGPYNEQFF
.,TRBV20-1,.,TRBJ1-1,11,TGCAGTGCTAGGACGGTCACTGAAGCTTTCTTT,CSARTVTEAFF
once,TRBV6-5,TRBD2,TRBJ2-3,15,TGTGCCAGCATGGGAACTAGCGGGGGGGCCTATACGCAGTATTTT,CASMGTSGGAYTQYF
once,TRBV6-5,.,TRBJ1-3,15,TGTGCCAGCAGTGACTCACAGGGTTCTGGAAACACCATATATTTT,CASSDSQGSGNTIYF
.,TRBV18,.,TRBJ2-7,15,TGTGCCAGCTCACCGCTCGGAGTTCTCGGCAACGAGCAGTACTTC,CASSPLGVLGNEQYF
.,TRBV6-5,TRBD2,TRBJ2-3,16,TGTGCCAGCAGTTACCCAAAGCGGGGGGGCACAGATACGCAGTATTTT,CASSYPKRGGTDTQYF